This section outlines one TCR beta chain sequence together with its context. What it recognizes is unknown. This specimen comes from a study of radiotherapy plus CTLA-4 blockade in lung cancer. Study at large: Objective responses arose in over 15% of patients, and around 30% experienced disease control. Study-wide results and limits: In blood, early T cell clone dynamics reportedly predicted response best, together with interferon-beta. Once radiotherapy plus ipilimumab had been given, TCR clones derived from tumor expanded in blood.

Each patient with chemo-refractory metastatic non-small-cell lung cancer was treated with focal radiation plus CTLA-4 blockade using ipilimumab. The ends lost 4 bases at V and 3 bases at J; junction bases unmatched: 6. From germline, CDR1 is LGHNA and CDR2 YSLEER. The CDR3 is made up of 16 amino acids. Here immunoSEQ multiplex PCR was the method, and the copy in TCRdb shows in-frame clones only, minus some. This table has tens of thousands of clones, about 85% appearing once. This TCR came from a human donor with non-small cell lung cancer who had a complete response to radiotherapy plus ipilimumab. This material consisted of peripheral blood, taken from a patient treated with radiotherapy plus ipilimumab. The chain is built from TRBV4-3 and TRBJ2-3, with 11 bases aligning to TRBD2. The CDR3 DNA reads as TGCGCCAGCAGCCCTCGTGTAGCGGGGGGGACAGATACGCAGTATTTT. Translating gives CASSPRVAGGTDTQYF.